The entry below gives a single T cell receptor beta chain sequence along with its context. The data were obtained in a study of yellow fever vaccine responses in identical twins. The CDR3 length is 14 residues. V dropped 4 bases and J dropped 3; count of bases not matched to a gene: 6. Germline V CDR1 and CDR2: SGHDT, YYEEEE. TCRdb re-called the RT-PCR reads through MiXCR, storing one row per CDR3 protein. Of some 14,000 distinct CDR3 sequences listed, about 81% are singletons. The origin of this receptor is a woman younger than 35 who received the yellow fever vaccine. The rearrangement links TRBV5-6 to TRBJ2-7; 8 nucleotides line up with TRBD1. Material: T cells from blood (PBMCs), unsorted or a sorted subset (not recorded which), obtained before or after yellow fever vaccination (not recorded which). CDR3 residues: CASSPDRGGYEQYV. CDR3 coding DNA: TGTGCCAGCAGCCCAGACAGGGGCGGCTACGAGCAGTACGTC.